Following are 16 T cell receptor beta chains from one sample sequenced in a study of control samples from healthy donors and cancer patients. Generated by immunoSEQ multiplex PCR, the TCRdb table keeps only in-frame clones and is missing some. Here the sample spans approximately 180,000 clones, under 95% being singletons. Sequenced sample: blood. The receptors shown here come from a woman between 18 and 29 years old in good health.

The chain recombines TRBV2 with TRBJ1-1, with D maybe TRBD1 (5 bases). This CDR3 is 14 amino acids long. V lost 2 bases and J 3 bases, leaving 10 bases between the germline ends. Germline CDR1 is SNHLY and CDR2 is FYNNEI. CDR3 in amino acids: CASSETQGYTEAFF. In DNA form, the CDR3 reads TGTGCCAGCAGTGAAACGCAGGGATACACTGAAGCTTTCTTT.

This clone came up once. The junction shows a germline mismatch at one end, possibly a read error. Different DNA sequences within this sample yield the same CDR3. This sequence joins TRBV7-2 and TRBJ1-5, with D tentatively TRBD1 (5 bases). Germline loops: CDR1 SGHTA, CDR2 FQGNSA. This CDR3 spans 18 amino acids. CDR3 DNA: TGTGCCAGCAGCTTATTGTCCTCTGGCCTCCGGGGCAATCAGCCTCAGCATTTT. Translated: CASSLLSSGLRGNQPQHF.

The chain carries TRBV6-5 and TRBJ2-7, with D perhaps matching TRBD1 (5 bases). This CDR3 spans 15 amino acids. V lost 5 bases and J lost 0, with 14 bases in between. The V gene's germline CDR1 is MNHEY and CDR2 SVGAGI. The CDR3, as DNA: TGTGCCAGCAGTCGACCGGGCAGGGCCTCCTACGAGCAGTACTTC. This codes for CASSRPGRASYEQYF.

The chain carries TRBV7-9 and TRBJ2-2; D may be TRBD1 (5 bases). The CDR3 covers 13 residues. V was pared by 3 bases and J by 4 bases, with 6 bases between. CDR1 and CDR2 from the germline V gene are SEHNR and FQNEAQ (reference sequence). The CDR3 DNA reads TGTGCCAGCAGCTTGACAGCCACCGGGGAGCTGTTTTTT. Translation: CASSLTATGELFF.

The chain is built from TRBV13 and TRBJ2-7; 7 nucleotides agree with TRBD2. CDR1 and CDR2 (germline): PRHDT, FYEKMQ (reference sequence). CDR3 length equals 14 residues. V lost 2 bases and J lost 7; bases outside the gene matches: 8. The CDR3 protein is CASSLYPPAGEQYF. The DNA of the CDR3 is TGTGCCAGCAGCTTATATCCCCCAGCGGGGGAGCAGTACTTC. Supplemented by reference TRBV13 and TRBJ2-7, the full variable domain reads AAGVIQSPRHLIKEKRETATLKCYPIPRHDTVYWYQQGPGQDPQFLISFYEKMQSDKGSIPDRFSAQQFSDYHSELNMSSLELGDSALYFCASSLYPPAGEQYFGPGTRLTVT.

The V call is TRBV10-3, the J call TRBJ1-1; D is unresolved. Germline CDR1 reads ENHRY; CDR2 reads SYGVKD. The CDR3 totals 11 residues. Trimming shortened V by 3 bases and J by 2 bases, and 1 base separated the two germline ends. As DNA, the CDR3 is TGTGCCATCAGTGAAAACACTGAAGCTTTCTTT. Encoded protein: CAISENTEAFF.

J is TRBJ2-7 and V is TRBV28; a weak D match, TRBD2 (5 bases). V shed 3 bases and J shed 7 bases, with 19 bases lying between them. CDR3 size: 15 residues. The germline V gene encodes CDR1 MDHEN and CDR2 SYDVKM. The DNA for the CDR3 is TGTGCCAGCAGTTTGGGAGCCAATTCCCCCGGAGAGCAGTACTTC. It translates to CASSLGANSPGEQYF.

This clone came up once. The V and J genes are TRBV28 and TRBJ1-1; D is unclear. Trimming removed 3 bases from V and 2 bases from J, with 10 bases in between. This CDR3 spans 14 amino acids. Germline CDR1 MDHEN, CDR2 SYDVKM. The CDR3 nucleotides read TGTGCCAGCAGTTTTAGGCGTGGCAACACTGAAGCTTTCTTT. This sequence encodes CASSFRRGNTEAFF.

The chain combines TRBV5-1 with TRBJ2-3; 11 positions agree with TRBD2. The CDR3 loop spans 16 amino acids. The germline V gene encodes CDR1 SGHRS and CDR2 YFSETQ. Trimming cost V 2 bases and J 3 bases; bases outside gene matches: 5. For the CDR3, the DNA is TGCGCCAGCAGCTTATCCGGGACTAGCGGTACAGATACGCAGTATTTT. Translation gives CASSLSGTSGTDTQYF.

The chain carries TRBV10-3 and TRBJ1-3, with D possibly TRBD1 on 5 matching bases. Trimming left V 5 bases short and J 6 bases short, with 11 bases between. The CDR3 runs to 13 residues. The germline gives CDR1 ENHRY, CDR2 SYGVKD. CDR3 region: CAISNGAQNTIYF. CDR3 nucleotide sequence: TGTGCCATCAGTAATGGGGCCCAAAACACCATATATTTT.

The rearrangement links TRBV6-2 or TRBV6-3 to TRBJ2-7, with a weak D call TRBD2 (5 bases). V was trimmed by 0 bases and J by 2 bases, leaving 11 bases between them. Germline lookup yields CDR1 MNHEY and CDR2 SVGEGT. There are 15 residues in the CDR3. The CDR3 reads CASSYSSTGTYEQYF. CDR3 DNA sequence: TGTGCCAGCAGTTACTCGAGCACCGGGACCTACGAGCAGTACTTC.

This clone was detected only a few times. The V gene is TRBV2, the J gene TRBJ1-5; no firm D call. This CDR3 comprises 15 residues. Trimming removed 2 bases from V and 6 bases from J, with 14 bases in between. The germline V gene encodes CDR1 SNHLY and CDR2 FYNNEI. The CDR3 sequence: CASSERPTSGQPQHF. The DNA for the CDR3 is TGTGCCAGCAGTGAAAGGCCGACGAGCGGTCAGCCCCAGCATTTT.

The chain employs TRBV19 and TRBJ1-5, with TRBD1 matching 9 bases. V was pared by 5 bases and J by 5 bases, with 10 bases of the junction left unmatched. This CDR3 region has 16 residues. Per the germline V gene, CDR1 is LNHDA and CDR2 is SQIVND (reference sequence). CDR3 sequence reads: CASSGWDRESDQPQHF. The CDR3 region has the DNA TGTGCCAGTAGTGGGTGGGACAGGGAGTCGGATCAGCCCCAGCATTTT.

The chain is built from TRBV21-1 and TRBJ2-7. TRBV21-1 is shown as a pseudogene. This CDR3 spans 15 amino acids. CDR3 sequence: CASSRRLPAANEQYF. The CDR3 DNA sequence: TGTGCCAGCAGCCGAAGGTTGCCGGCTGCCAACGAGCAGTACTTC.

This clone came up once. The chain has TRBV10-3 and TRBJ1-2; 7 bases line up with TRBD1. The CDR3 covers 13 residues. CDR1 ENHRY and CDR2 SYGVKD come from the germline V gene. V was clipped by 6 bases and J by 2 bases; unmatched bases: 3. Written as DNA, the CDR3 is TGTGCCATCAGGGAGGGACAGAACTATGGCTACACCTTC. This translates into CAIREGQNYGYTF.

This rearrangement joins TRBV13 to TRBJ2-7, with D tentatively TRBD1 or TRBD2 (6 bases each). Germline CDR1 reads PRHDT; CDR2 reads FYEKMQ (reference sequence). V was pared by 7 bases and J by 2 bases, with 18 bases between. CDR3 size: 15 residues. The CDR3 protein is CASNLGGRGTYEQYF. The CDR3 bases are TGTGCCAGCAATCTAGGGGGGAGAGGGACCTACGAGCAGTACTTC.